This is a list of T cell receptor beta chains from one sample in a study of blood T cell repertoires in COVID-19. Some clones are missing from TCRdb's copy, which holds only in-frame ones; the method was immunoSEQ multiplex PCR. The table lists about 210,000 clones, about four fifths of them singletons, with 2.5% to 3.5% in the top ten. The specimen was peripheral blood. The source is a man aged 50-60 years with active or convalescent COVID-19. Each CDR3 is given without its conserved first and last residue.

cdr3_length j_call v_call cdr3_aa
12 TRBJ2-1 TRBV11-1 ASSFSLAEDEQF
12 TRBJ1-4 TRBV7-9 ASSFAGASEKLF
14 TRBJ1-5 TRBV28 ASMGHSPSLNQPQH
17 TRBJ2-5 TRBV5-4 ASSETSGRAHLYQETQY
11 TRBJ1-1 TRBV7-8 ASSLASDTEAF
12 TRBJ1-5 TRBV10-2 ASARGYSNQPQH
13 TRBJ2-5 TRBV6-5 ASSYSTQLGETQY
9 TRBJ2-7 TRBV11-2 ASSLFDEQY
12 TRBJ2-7 TRBV14 ASSPSGRPYEQY
12 TRBJ1-1 TRBV23-1 ASSHTTGWTEAF
15 TRBJ2-7 TRBV24-1 ATSDFRLRAHNYEQY
15 TRBJ2-7 TRBV18 ASSPPLGTGRSYEQY
14 TRBJ2-1 TRBV7-9 ASSLEGRLAGVEQF
13 TRBJ2-7 TRBV6-5 ASRRGGLADYEQY
13 TRBJ2-3 TRBV3-1/TRBV3-2 ASSQGLAGGTTQY
13 TRBJ1-2 TRBV7-8 ASGARDRVHYGYT
13 TRBJ2-3 TRBV7-8 ASSLRDSSTDTQY
13 TRBJ1-4 TRBV7-2 ASSPAGQGYEKLF
10 TRBJ1-1 TRBV7-2 ASSRGSTEAF
12 TRBJ2-7 TRBV5-6 ASRLNQGVYEQY
11 TRBJ1-2 TRBV27 ASSTDTFYGYT
12 TRBJ2-1 TRBV18 ASSPPGLDNEQF
13 TRBJ1-5 TRBV6-5 ASRVTGIRNQPQH
12 TRBJ1-6 TRBV19 ASRSGRNNSPLH
12 TRBJ1-2 TRBV7-2 ASSLDRPWSSYT
14 TRBJ1-3 TRBV10-3 AISVTGDLSGNTIY
10 TRBJ1-5 TRBV4-3 ASSGPNQPQH
17 TRBJ1-5 TRBV6-1 ASSAGQGFTGGGDQPQH
11 TRBJ1-5 TRBV19 ASSTGALGPQH
12 TRBJ2-5 TRBV9 ARTEGVSKPTQY
9 TRBJ1-4 TRBV20-1 SARADRALF
11 TRBJ1-1 TRBV14 ASSQAYRSQAF
12 TRBJ2-2 TRBV19 ASSIVGGTGELF
15 TRBJ2-1 TRBV5-1 ASSLPGSGGSYNEQF
14 TRBJ2-5 TRBV25-1 ASSTWGGGGQETQY
13 TRBJ1-5 TRBV19 ARLIPTQVSQPQH
14 TRBJ2-3 TRBV29-1 SVDEASLAGADTQY
12 TRBJ1-2 TRBV30 AWSAPGGIYGYT
12 TRBJ1-1 TRBV7-9 ASSSEDRGPEAF
13 TRBJ2-1 TRBV7-2 ASSLGPSRVNEQF
13 TRBJ2-1 TRBV7-8 ASSFGASGVIEQF
13 TRBJ2-5 TRBV19 ASSIDTGYQETQY